The 27 T cell receptor beta chains presented below share a single source sample, sequenced in a study of control samples from healthy donors and cancer patients. Using immunoSEQ multiplex PCR, the repertoire was profiled, and TCRdb retains in-frame clones only, with some absent. The sample yields around 64,000 clones, around nine tenths seen once. The specimen sequenced was PBMCs. The receptors come from a man in his 60s with colorectal cancer.

The chain couples TRBV9 to TRBJ2-2; perhaps D is TRBD1 or TRBD2 (5 bases each). CDR1 and CDR2 from the germline V gene are SGDLS and YYNGEE. V lost 5 bases, J lost 4 bases, and 12 bases lay in between. This CDR3 comprises 14 residues. The CDR3 reads CASSGGHITGELFF. The CDR3 coding sequence is TGTGCCAGCAGTGGAGGACACATCACCGGGGAGCTGTTTTTT.

This clone was counted once. The genes are TRBV24-1 and TRBJ1-4; a weak D match, TRBD1 (6 bases). In germline, CDR1 is KGHDR, CDR2 SFDVKD. This CDR3 is 12 amino acids long. V lost 3 bases, J lost 10 bases, and 8 bases lay in between. The CDR3 reads CATSDEQGKLFF. The DNA for the CDR3 is TGTGCCACCAGTGATGAACAGGGAAAACTGTTTTTT.

The chain joins TRBV5-1 to TRBJ2-5, with 7 bases aligning to TRBD2. V trimming: 9 bases; J trimming: 1 base; junction bases outside the gene matches: 9. There are 14 residues in the CDR3. Germline CDR1 SGHRS, CDR2 YFSETQ. CDR3 sequence reads: CATSVRGGQETQYF. In DNA form, the CDR3 reads TGCGCCACCTCGGTCCGCGGGGGCCAAGAGACCCAGTACTTC. Drawing the rest from reference TRBV5-1 and TRBJ2-5, the complete variable domain is KAGVTQTPRYLIKTRGQQVTLSCSPISGHRSVSWYQQTPGQGLQFLFEYFSETQRNKGNFPGRFSGRQFSNSRSEMNVSTLELGDSALYLCATSVRGGQETQYFGPGTRLLVL.

The chain has TRBV7-9 and TRBJ2-3; the match to TRBD1 covers 11 bases. CDR1 and CDR2 from the germline V gene are SEHNR and FQNEAQ (reference sequence). V shed 3 bases, J shed 10 bases, and the junction held 12 bases outside the gene matches. The CDR3 extends over 16 amino acids. CDR3 region: CASSLGRDRGKRAQYF. CDR3 bases: TGTGCCAGCAGCTTGGGCCGGGACAGGGGGAAGCGTGCGCAGTATTTT.

V and J are TRBV6-1 and TRBJ1-1; a weak D match, TRBD1 (6 bases). V shed 3 bases and J shed 4 bases, with 9 bases lying between them. Germline CDR1 reads MNHNS; CDR2 reads SASEGT. CDR3 length: 13 amino acids. This CDR3 reads CASSEAGATEAFF. The CDR3 region has the DNA TGTGCCAGCAGTGAGGCGGGGGCCACTGAAGCTTTCTTT.

The chain has TRBV27 and TRBJ2-1; 8 nucleotides align to TRBD1. Germline CDR1 is MNHEY and CDR2 is SMNVEV (reference sequence). With V trimmed by 4 bases and J by 6 bases, 5 bases remained unmatched. This CDR3 has 14 residues. The CDR3 region is CASSWTGSINEQFF. Written as DNA, the CDR3 is TGTGCCAGCAGTTGGACAGGGTCTATCAATGAGCAGTTCTTC.

The rearrangement uses TRBV7-8 and TRBJ2-2; D might be TRBD2 (7 bases). The germline V gene has CDR1 SGHVS and CDR2 FQNEAQ. The CDR3 has 16 residues. V lost 5 bases, J lost 2 bases, and 15 bases lay in between. The CDR3 DNA follows: TGTGCCAGCAGCCCCGGGGGGCGATCTAACACCGGGGAGCTGTTTTTT. It translates to CASSPGGRSNTGELFF.

This chain joins TRBV4-3 and TRBJ2-7, with D unclear. CDR3 length: 12 residues. Trimming took 3 bases from V and 6 from J, leaving 9 bases between them. CDR1 and CDR2 from the germline V gene are LGHNA and YSLEER. For the CDR3, the DNA is TGCGCCAGCAGCCACGGCCGAGGCGAGCAGTACTTC. Encoded protein: CASSHGRGEQYF.

V gene TRBV24-1 combines with J gene TRBJ2-2; the D is unclear. The CDR3 runs 14 residues. Germline V gene sequence: CDR1 KGHDR, CDR2 SFDVKD. The V end was cut by 11 bases, the J end by 2 bases, with 14 bases between. In DNA form, the CDR3 reads TGTGCCAGTAGCCTGGCCTTAAACACCGGGGAGCTGTTTTTT. It codes for CASSLALNTGELFF.

This sequence joins TRBV29-1 and TRBJ2-7, with TRBD2 matching over 8 bases. The germline gives CDR1 SQVTM, CDR2 ANQGSEA. The CDR3 runs to 13 residues. The V segment lost 7 bases and the J segment 0 bases; nucleotides outside the gene matches: 5. In DNA, the CDR3 is TGCAGCGGCCGCGGGGGGAGCTCCTACGAGCAGTACTTC. Its protein is CSGRGGSSYEQYF.

This rearrangement joins TRBV30 to TRBJ1-6; tentatively, D is TRBD1 (6 bases). The CDR3 has 16 residues. Between the trimmed V and J ends, which lost 2 bases and 0 bases, there was a span of 11 bases. Germline V gives CDR1 GTSNPN, CDR2 SVGIG (reference sequence). The CDR3 is CAWSRGGASYNSPLHF. CDR3 coding DNA: TGTGCCTGGAGTCGGGGGGGCGCCTCCTATAATTCACCCCTCCACTTT.

This sequence joins TRBV5-1 and TRBJ2-1, with D possibly TRBD2 on 5 matching bases. The germline V and J ends were trimmed by 7 bases and 7 bases, with 21 bases remaining between them. This CDR3 is 15 amino acids long. Germline V gene data show CDR1 as SGHRS and CDR2 as YFSETQ. This chain's CDR3 is CASSLGVALSNEQFF. The CDR3 nucleotides read TGCGCCAGCTCGTTGGGAGTAGCTCTGTCAAATGAGCAGTTCTTC. The variable domain in full, completed from reference TRBV5-1 and TRBJ2-1, reads KAGVTQTPRYLIKTRGQQVTLSCSPISGHRSVSWYQQTPGQGLQFLFEYFSETQRNKGNFPGRFSGRQFSNSRSEMNVSTLELGDSALYLCASSLGVALSNEQFFGPGTRLTVL.

The J gene is TRBJ1-2, the V gene TRBV5-1; D is possibly TRBD1 (6 bases). Trimming cost V 0 bases and J 4 bases, with 10 bases left between them. The CDR3 sequence is 14 residues long. Germline assignment: CDR1 SGHRS and CDR2 YFSETQ. CDR3 bases: TGCGCCAGCAGCTTGGGTACAGGGACCTATGGCTACACCTTC. Its protein is CASSLGTGTYGYTF.

The J gene is TRBJ1-6, the V gene TRBV7-2; D not certain. The length of the CDR3 is 13 residues. Germline V gene data show CDR1 as SGHTA and CDR2 as FQGNSA. Trimming took off 5 bases at V and 8 bases at J, with 10 bases between the two ends. CDR3 nucleotides: TGTGCCAGCAGCCCCAACACCTATTCACCCCTCCACTTT. It translates to CASSPNTYSPLHF. The full variable domain, its missing parts supplied by reference TRBV7-2 and TRBJ1-6, is GAGVSQSPSNKVTEKGKDVELRCDPISGHTALYWYRQSLGQGLEFLIYFQGNSAPDKSGLPSDRFSAERTGGSVSTLTIQRTQQEDSAVYLCASSPNTYSPLHFGNGTRLTVT.

V and J are TRBV25-1 and TRBJ2-1, with 7 bases that match TRBD2. The germline CDR1 and CDR2 sequences are MGHDK and SYGVNS. The CDR3 is 14 residues long. V gave up 0 bases and J gave up 7 bases; unmatched junction bases: 3. The CDR3 loop is CASSEYMGGNEQFF. DNA of the CDR3: TGTGCCAGCAGTGAATATATGGGGGGGAATGAGCAGTTCTTC.

J is TRBJ1-5 and V is TRBV27, with D unclear. The CDR3 spans 16 residues. The germline V gene has CDR1 MNHEY and CDR2 SMNVEV (reference sequence). Trimming took 4 bases from V and 7 from J, leaving 20 bases between them. The chain's CDR3 is CASSSSPNLGGQPQHF. The DNA of the CDR3 is TGTGCCAGCAGTTCATCTCCCAACCTGGGTGGACAGCCCCAGCATTTT.

As for this clone: This sample also contains other DNA sequences that code for the same CDR3. V is TRBV25-1 and J is TRBJ1-6; no definite D call. CDR1 is MGHDK and CDR2 is SYGVNS in the germline V gene. Trimming shortened V by 6 bases and J by 7 bases, and 10 bases separated the two germline ends. The CDR3 has 13 amino acids. The CDR3: CASSGTSNSPLHF. The CDR3 DNA is TGTGCCAGCAGCGGCACTTCAAATTCACCCCTCCACTTT.

Regarding this clone: Germline is not matched at one junction end, which may reflect a read error. The rearrangement uses TRBV7-9 and TRBJ2-6; 8 nucleotides match TRBD1. From germline, CDR1 is SEHNR and CDR2 FQNEAQ (reference sequence). The CDR3 is made up of 14 amino acids. The CDR3 protein is CASSLGASGQALSF. In nucleotides, the CDR3 is TGTGCCAGCAGCTTAGGGGCCTCGGGACAGGCCCTCTCTTTC.

Points on this clone: At the DNA level, this CDR3 is encoded by other sequences in the same sample as well. This chain connects TRBV11-2 to TRBJ2-7, with D perhaps being TRBD1 or TRBD2 (7 bases each). V lost 4 bases and J 6 bases, leaving 13 bases between the germline ends. Germline CDR1 is SGHAT and CDR2 is FQNNGV. There are 13 residues in the CDR3. The CDR3 DNA reads as TGTGCCAGCAGCTCGGCCAGGGGGGGCGAGCAGTACTTC. This codes for CASSSARGGEQYF.

This clone was detected once. The CDR3 DNA reads TGTGCCAGCAACCGGGACAGGGAGTATGGCTACACCTTC. As protein: CASNRDREYGYTF. The genes are TRBV12-3 or TRBV12-4 and TRBJ1-2; 9 bases are a match to TRBD1. There are 13 residues in the CDR3. The trim removed 7 bases at V and 5 bases at J, leaving 5 bases unmatched.

This chain joins TRBV18 and TRBJ1-2; 8 nucleotides agree with TRBD1. CDR3 size: 14 residues. Germline-derived CDR1 and CDR2 are KGHSH and LQKENI. The ends lost 4 bases at V and 6 bases at J; junction bases unmatched: 7. CDR3 in DNA: TGTGCCAGCTCACTACAGGGGGGACGGGATGGCTACACCTTC. Translation gives CASSLQGGRDGYTF.

The chain combines TRBV4-3 with TRBJ2-2, with TRBD1 matching 9 bases. The CDR3 totals 14 residues. CDR1 and CDR2 from the germline V gene are LGHNA and YSLEER. Trimming cost V 5 bases and J 7 bases; bases outside gene matches: 5. CDR3 nucleotides: TGCGCCAGCAGCTACAGGGGGCATCACGGGGAGCTGTTTTTT. Its translation: CASSYRGHHGELFF.

The DNA of the CDR3 is TGTGCCAGCAGCTTGGTGGGGGTTGAGCAGTTCTTC. This sequence encodes CASSLVGVEQFF. The chain has TRBV7-9 and TRBJ2-1; D possibly uses TRBD1 or TRBD2 (5 bases each). V lost 3 bases and J lost 9, with 9 bases in between. The CDR3 contains 12 residues. The V gene's germline CDR1 is SEHNR and CDR2 FQNEAQ (reference sequence).

The chain couples TRBV28 to TRBJ2-3; D uncertain. The V gene's germline CDR1 is MDHEN and CDR2 SYDVKM. This CDR3 spans 13 amino acids. V lost 3 bases to trimming and J lost 6 bases, with 10 bases between them. The chain's CDR3 is CASSFGSDDTQYF. In DNA, the CDR3 is TGTGCCAGCAGTTTTGGGTCAGACGATACGCAGTATTTT.

The chain couples TRBV12-3 or TRBV12-4 to TRBJ1-4; D gene unclear. V lost 6 bases, J lost 8 bases, and 7 bases lay in between. The CDR3 length is 11 residues. CDR3 nucleotides: TGTGCCAGCAGCCTTAAAGAAAAACTGTTTTTT. Translation: CASSLKEKLFF.

CDR3 coding DNA: TGTGCCAGCAGCTTAGGGCAGGGGGTGCCGGATACGCAGTATTTT. As protein: CASSLGQGVPDTQYF. The chain has TRBV11-3 and TRBJ2-3; 7 positions match TRBD1. The germline V gene encodes CDR1 SGHNT and CDR2 YENEEA. J was trimmed by 6 bases and V by 1 base; bases with no gene match: 7. The CDR3 sequence is 15 residues long.

V and J are TRBV7-9 and TRBJ1-1, with D uncertain. CDR1 and CDR2 (germline): SEHNR, FQNEAQ (reference sequence). V shed 6 bases and J shed 4 bases, with 12 bases lying between them. This CDR3 spans 13 amino acids. The CDR3 protein is CASRSPPSTEAFF. CDR3 DNA sequence: TGTGCCAGCAGATCCCCCCCGAGCACTGAAGCTTTCTTT.